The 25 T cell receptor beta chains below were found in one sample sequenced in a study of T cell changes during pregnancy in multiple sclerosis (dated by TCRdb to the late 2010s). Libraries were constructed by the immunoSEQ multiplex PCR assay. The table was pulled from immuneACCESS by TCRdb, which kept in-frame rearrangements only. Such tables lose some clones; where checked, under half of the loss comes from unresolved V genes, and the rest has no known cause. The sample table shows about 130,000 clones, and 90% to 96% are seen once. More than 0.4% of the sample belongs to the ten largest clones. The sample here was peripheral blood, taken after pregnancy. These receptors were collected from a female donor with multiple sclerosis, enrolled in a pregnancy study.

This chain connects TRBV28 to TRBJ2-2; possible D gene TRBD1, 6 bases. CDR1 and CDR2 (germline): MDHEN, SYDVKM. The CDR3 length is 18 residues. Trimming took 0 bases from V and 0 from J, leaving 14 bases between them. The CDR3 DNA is TGTGCCAGCAGTTTATGGGCCCCCGGACAGTCGAACACCGGGGAGCTGTTTTTT. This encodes CASSLWAPGQSNTGELFF.

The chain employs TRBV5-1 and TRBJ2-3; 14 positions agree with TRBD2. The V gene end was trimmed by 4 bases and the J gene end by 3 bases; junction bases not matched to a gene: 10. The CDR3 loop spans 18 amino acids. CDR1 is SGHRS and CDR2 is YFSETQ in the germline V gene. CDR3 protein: CASSRGLAGGGRTDTQYF. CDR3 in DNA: TGCGCCAGCAGCCGAGGACTAGCGGGAGGAGGGAGGACAGATACGCAGTATTTT. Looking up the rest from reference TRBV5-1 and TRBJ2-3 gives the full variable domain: KAGVTQTPRYLIKTRGQQVTLSCSPISGHRSVSWYQQTPGQGLQFLFEYFSETQRNKGNFPGRFSGRQFSNSRSEMNVSTLELGDSALYLCASSRGLAGGGRTDTQYFGPGTRLTVL.

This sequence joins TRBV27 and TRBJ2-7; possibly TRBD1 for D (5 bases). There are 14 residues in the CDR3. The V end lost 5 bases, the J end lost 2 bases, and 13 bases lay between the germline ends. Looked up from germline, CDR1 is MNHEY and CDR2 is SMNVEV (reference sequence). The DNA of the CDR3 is TGTGCCAGCAGTGCAGGGTTTGGGGCCTACGAGCAGTACTTC. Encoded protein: CASSAGFGAYEQYF.

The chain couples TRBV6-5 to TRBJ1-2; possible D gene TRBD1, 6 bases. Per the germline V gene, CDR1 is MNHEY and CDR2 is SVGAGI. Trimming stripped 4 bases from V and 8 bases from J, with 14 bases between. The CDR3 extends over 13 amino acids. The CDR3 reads CASSSGHPRGYTF. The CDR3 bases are TGTGCCAGCAGTTCGGGACACCCGAGGGGCTACACCTTC.

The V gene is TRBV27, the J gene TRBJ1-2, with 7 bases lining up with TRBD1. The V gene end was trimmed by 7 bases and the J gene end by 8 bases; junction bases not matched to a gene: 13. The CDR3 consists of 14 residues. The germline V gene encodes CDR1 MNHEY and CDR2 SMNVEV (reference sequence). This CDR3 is CASTLLGTARGYTF. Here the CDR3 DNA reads TGTGCCAGCACTCTACTGGGGACAGCCAGAGGCTACACCTTC.

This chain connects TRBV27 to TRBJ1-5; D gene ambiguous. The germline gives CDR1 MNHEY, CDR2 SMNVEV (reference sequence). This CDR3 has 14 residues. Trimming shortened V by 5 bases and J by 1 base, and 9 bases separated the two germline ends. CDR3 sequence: CASSPRISNQPQHF. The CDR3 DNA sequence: TGTGCCAGCAGTCCCCGTATCAGCAATCAGCCCCAGCATTTT.

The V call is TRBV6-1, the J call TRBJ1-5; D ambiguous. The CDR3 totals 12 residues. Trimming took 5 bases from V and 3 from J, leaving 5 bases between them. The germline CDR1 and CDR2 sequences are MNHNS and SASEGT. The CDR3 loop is CASSLSNQPQHF. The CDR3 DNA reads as TGTGCCAGCAGTTTATCCAATCAGCCCCAGCATTTT.

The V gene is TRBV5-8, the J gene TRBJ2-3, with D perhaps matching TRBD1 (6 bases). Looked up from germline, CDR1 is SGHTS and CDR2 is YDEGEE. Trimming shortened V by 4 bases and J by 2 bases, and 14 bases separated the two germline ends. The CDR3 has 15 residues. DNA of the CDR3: TGTGCCAGCAGCCCTCACCAGGGGTACACAGATACGCAGTATTTT. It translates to CASSPHQGYTDTQYF. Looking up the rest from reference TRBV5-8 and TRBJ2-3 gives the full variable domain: EAGVTQSPTHLIKTRGQQATLRCSPISGHTSVYWYQQALGLGLQFLLWYDEGEERNRGNFPPRFSGRQFPNYSSELNVNALELEDSALYLCASSPHQGYTDTQYFGPGTRLTVL.

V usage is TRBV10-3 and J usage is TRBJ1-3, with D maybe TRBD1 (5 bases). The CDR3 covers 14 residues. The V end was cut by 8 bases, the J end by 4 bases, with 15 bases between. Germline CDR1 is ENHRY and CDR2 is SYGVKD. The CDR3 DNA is TGTGCCATCGCCCGGGGGACGGCGGGAAACACCATATATTTT. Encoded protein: CAIARGTAGNTIYF.

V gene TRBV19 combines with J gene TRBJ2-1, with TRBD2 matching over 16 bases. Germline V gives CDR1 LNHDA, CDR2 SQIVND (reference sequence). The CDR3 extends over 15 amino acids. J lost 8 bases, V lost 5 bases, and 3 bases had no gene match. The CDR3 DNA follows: TGTGCCAGTAGTTTGGGACTAGCGGGAGGGGATGAGCAGTTCTTC. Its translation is CASSLGLAGGDEQFF.

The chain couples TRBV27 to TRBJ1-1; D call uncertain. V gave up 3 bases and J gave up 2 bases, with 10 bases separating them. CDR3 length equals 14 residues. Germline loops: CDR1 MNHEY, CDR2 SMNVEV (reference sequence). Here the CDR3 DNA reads TGTGCCAGCAGTTTCAGAAATCCCAACACTGAAGCTTTCTTT. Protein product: CASSFRNPNTEAFF.

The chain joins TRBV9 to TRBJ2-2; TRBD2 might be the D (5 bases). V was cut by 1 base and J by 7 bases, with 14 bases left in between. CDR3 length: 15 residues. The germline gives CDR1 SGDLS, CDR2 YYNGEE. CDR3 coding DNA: TGTGCCAGCAGCGTATGGGTGGGAGTCGTCGGGGAGCTGTTTTTT. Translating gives CASSVWVGVVGELFF.

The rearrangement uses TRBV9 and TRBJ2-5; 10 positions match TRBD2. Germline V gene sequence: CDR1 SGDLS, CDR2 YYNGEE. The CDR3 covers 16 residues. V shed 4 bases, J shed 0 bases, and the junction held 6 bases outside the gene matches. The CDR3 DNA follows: TGTGCCAGCAGCCCAACCCTAGCGGGAGACCAAGAGACCCAGTACTTC. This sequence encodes CASSPTLAGDQETQYF.

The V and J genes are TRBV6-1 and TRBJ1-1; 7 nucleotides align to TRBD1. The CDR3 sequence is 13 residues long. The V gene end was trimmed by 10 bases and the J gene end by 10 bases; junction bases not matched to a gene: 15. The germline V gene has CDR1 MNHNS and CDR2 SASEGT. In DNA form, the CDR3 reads TGTGCCACGCACGGCCCCGTCCCAGGGGGAGCTTTCTTT. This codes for CATHGPVPGGAFF.

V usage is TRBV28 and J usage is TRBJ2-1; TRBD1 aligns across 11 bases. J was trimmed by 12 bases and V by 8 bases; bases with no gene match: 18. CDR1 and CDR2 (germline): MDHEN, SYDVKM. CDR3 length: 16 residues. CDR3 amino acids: CASLAIPGQGESGQFF. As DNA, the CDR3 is TGTGCCAGCCTAGCCATCCCGGGACAGGGGGAAAGTGGGCAGTTCTTC.

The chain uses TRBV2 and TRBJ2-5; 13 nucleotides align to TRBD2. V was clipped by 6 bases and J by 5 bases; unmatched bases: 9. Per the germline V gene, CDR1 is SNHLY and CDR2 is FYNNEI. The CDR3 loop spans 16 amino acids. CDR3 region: CASRRLAGGEKETQYF. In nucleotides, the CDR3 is TGTGCCAGCAGGCGACTAGCGGGAGGAGAGAAGGAGACCCAGTACTTC. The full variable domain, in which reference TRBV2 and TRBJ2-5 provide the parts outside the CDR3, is EPEVTQTPSHQVTQMGQEVILRCVPISNHLYFYWYRQILGQKVEFLVSFYNNEISEKSEIFDDQFSVERPDGSNFTLKIRSTKLEDSAMYFCASRRLAGGEKETQYFGPGTRLLVL.

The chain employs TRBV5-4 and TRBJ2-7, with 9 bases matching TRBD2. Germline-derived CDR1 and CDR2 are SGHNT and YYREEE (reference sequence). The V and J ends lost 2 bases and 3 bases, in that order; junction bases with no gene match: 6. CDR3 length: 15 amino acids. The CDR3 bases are TGTGCCAGCAGCTTTGCGGGAGGGCCAATCTACGAGCAGTACTTC. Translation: CASSFAGGPIYEQYF.

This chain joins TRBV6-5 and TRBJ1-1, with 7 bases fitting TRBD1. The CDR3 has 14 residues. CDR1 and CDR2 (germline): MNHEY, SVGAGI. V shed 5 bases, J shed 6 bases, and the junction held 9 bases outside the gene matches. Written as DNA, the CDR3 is TGTGCCAGCAGTGGGCGACAGGGTAGCTCTGAAGCTTTCTTT. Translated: CASSGRQGSSEAFF.

CDR3: CASSLVVTGEAFF. CDR3 coding DNA: TGTGCCAGCAGTTTAGTAGTGACAGGTGAAGCTTTCTTT. This sequence joins TRBV28 and TRBJ1-1, with TRBD1 as a possible D gene (6 bases). Trimming removed 2 bases at V and 7 bases at J, with 11 bases between. This CDR3 spans 13 amino acids. Germline CDR1 is MDHEN and CDR2 is SYDVKM.

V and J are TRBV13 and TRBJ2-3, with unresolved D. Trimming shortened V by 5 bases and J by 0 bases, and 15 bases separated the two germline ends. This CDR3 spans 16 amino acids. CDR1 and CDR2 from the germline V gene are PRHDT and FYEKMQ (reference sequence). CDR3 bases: TGTGCCAGCAGCCCCAAGACTGGCTATAGCACAGATACGCAGTATTTT. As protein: CASSPKTGYSTDTQYF.

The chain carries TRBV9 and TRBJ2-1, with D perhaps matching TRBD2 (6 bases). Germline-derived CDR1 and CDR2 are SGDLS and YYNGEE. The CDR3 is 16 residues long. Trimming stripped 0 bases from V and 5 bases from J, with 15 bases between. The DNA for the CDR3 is TGTGCCAGCAGCGTAGCTGGGGTAGCGGTACACAATGAGCAGTTCTTC. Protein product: CASSVAGVAVHNEQFF.

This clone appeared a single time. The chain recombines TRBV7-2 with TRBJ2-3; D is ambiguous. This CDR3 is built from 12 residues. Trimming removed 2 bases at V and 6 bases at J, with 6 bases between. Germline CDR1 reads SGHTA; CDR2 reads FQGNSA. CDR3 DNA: TGTGCCAGCAGCTTATTTGAGGATACGCAGTATTTT. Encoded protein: CASSLFEDTQYF.

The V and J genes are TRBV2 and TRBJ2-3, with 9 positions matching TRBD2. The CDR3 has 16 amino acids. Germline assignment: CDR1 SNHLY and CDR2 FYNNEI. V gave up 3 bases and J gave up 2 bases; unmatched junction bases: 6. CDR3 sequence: CASSDPLAGNTDTQYF. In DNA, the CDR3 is TGTGCCAGCAGTGATCCACTAGCGGGCAACACAGATACGCAGTATTTT. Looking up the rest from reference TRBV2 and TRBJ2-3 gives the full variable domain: EPEVTQTPSHQVTQMGQEVILRCVPISNHLYFYWYRQILGQKVEFLVSFYNNEISEKSEIFDDQFSVERPDGSNFTLKIRSTKLEDSAMYFCASSDPLAGNTDTQYFGPGTRLTVL.

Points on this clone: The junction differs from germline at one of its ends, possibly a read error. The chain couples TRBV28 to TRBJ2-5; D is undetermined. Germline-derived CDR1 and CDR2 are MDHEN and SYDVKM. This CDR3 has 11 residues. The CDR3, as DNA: TGTGCCAGCAGTTTATTTGGAGCACTTCACTTC. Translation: CASSLFGALHF.

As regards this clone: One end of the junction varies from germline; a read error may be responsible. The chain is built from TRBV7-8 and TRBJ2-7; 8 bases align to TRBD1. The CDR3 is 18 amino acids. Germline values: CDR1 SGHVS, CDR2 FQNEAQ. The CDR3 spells CASSFQAGGKSRSSEQYF. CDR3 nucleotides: TGTGCCAGCAGCTTCCAGGCAGGGGGCAAGTCGAGGTCCTCCGAGCAGTACTTC.